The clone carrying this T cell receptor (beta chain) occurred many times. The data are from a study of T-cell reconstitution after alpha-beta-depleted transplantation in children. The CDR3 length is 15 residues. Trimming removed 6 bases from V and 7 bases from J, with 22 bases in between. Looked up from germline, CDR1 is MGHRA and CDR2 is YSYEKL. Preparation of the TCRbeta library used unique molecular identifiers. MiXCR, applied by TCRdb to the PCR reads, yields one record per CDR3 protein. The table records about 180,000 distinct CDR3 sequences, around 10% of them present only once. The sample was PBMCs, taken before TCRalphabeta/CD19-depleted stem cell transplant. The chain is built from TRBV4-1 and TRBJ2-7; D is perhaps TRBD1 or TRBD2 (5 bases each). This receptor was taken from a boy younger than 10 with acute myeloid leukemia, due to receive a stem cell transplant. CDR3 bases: TGCGCCAGCAGACCGCTACTAGTGGGGGTGGATGAGCAGTACTTC. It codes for CASRPLLVGVDEQYF.